This TCR beta chain was sequenced in a study of T cell responses to AZD1222 COVID-19 vaccine. J gave up 5 bases and V 0 bases, and 7 bases lay outside the gene matches. Germline V gene lookup returns CDR1 SGDLS and CDR2 YYNGEE. This CDR3 is 15 amino acids long. Clones were read by immunoSEQ multiplex PCR, and TCRdb kept only the in-frame ones, dropping some. The profile shows about 99,000 clones, approximately 94% of them singletons. This clone has only one observation. The gene calls are TRBV9 and TRBJ2-5, with 7 bases matching TRBD2. The source was peripheral blood, collected on day 0 of AZD1222 vaccination. The origin of this receptor is an adult in good health. For the CDR3, the DNA is TGTGCCAGCAGCGTAGCTGCGGGAGTCGGGGAGACCCAGTACTTC. Protein product: CASSVAAGVGETQYF.